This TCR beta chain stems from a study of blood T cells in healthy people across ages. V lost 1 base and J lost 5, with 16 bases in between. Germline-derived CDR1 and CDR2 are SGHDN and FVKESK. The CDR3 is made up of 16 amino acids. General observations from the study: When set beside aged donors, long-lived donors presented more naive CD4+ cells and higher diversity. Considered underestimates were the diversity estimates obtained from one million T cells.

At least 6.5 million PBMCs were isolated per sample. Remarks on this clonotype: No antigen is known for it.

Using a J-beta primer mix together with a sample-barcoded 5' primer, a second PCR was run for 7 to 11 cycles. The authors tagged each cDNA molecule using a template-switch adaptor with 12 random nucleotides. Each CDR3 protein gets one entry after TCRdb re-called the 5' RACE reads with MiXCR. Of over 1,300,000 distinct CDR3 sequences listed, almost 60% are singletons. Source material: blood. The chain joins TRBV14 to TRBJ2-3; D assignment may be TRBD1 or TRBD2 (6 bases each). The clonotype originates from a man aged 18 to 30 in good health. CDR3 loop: CASSQVYLGGRDTQYF. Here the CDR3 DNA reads TGTGCCAGCAGCCAAGTTTATCTAGGGGGGCGAGATACGCAGTATTTT.